Sequencing of this TCR beta chain was carried out in a study of CD8 T cells in Susac syndrome. From blood CD8+ and CD4+ T cells, the TCR beta chain was sequenced. The multiple sclerosis controls were treatment-naive patients with relapsing-remitting disease that was stable or active. It was negative isolation that provided the CD8+ and CD4+ T cells, whereas TEMRA cells were enriched by FACS. RNA was extracted with the RNeasy kit, and a quantity of roughly 0.5 to 1 ug was reverse transcribed using random hexamers. TCRdb passed the immunoSEQ multiplex PCR reads through MiXCR, listing each CDR3 protein once. The repertoire holds about 64,000 distinct CDR3 sequences, with about 94% as singletons. The germline V gene has CDR1 MNHEY and CDR2 SMNVEV (reference sequence). Trimming pared 0 bases from V and 1 base from J, leaving 9 bases between. The CDR3 spans 15 residues.

The sequence was obtained from a human donor with multiple sclerosis. The sequenced sample was CD8+ T cells from PBMCs. The chain combines TRBV27 with TRBJ1-1; no reliable D call. The CDR3 nucleotides read TGTGCCAGCAGTTTATCGGGCAGCCCGAACACTGAAGCTTTCTTT. It encodes CASSLSGSPNTEAFF.